This TCR beta chain was profiled in a study of blood T cell repertoires in COVID-19. The wider study: Acute and convalescent COVID-19 specimens originated in the United States, Italy and Spain.

In the original analysis: How many nucleated cells were present was estimated from reference gene primer amplification. Profiled with immunoSEQ multiplex PCR; TCRdb holds only in-frame clones, not every one. Clone size and the V and J calls come from that table; the DNA yielded D and trimming. This sample yields more than 85,000 clones, of which approximately 80% are seen a single time; about 15% belongs to the top ten. This clone was seen more than once but under ten times. Germline V gene sequence: CDR1 SGHAT, CDR2 FQNNGV. With 3 bases clipped from V and 5 bases from J, the junction kept 5 bases outside the gene matches. CDR3 size: 15 residues.

The V and J genes are TRBV11-2 and TRBJ2-2, with 8 bases identical to TRBD2. Sequenced material: peripheral blood. The sequence derives from a woman aged 55-70 years with acute or convalescent COVID-19. DNA for the CDR3: TGTGCCAGCAGCTTCGGCGGGGGGTCTACCGGGGAGCTGTTTTTT. As protein: CASSFGGGSTGELFF.